Shown below are 10 T cell receptor beta chains from a single sample sequenced in a study of blood T cells in healthy people across ages (dated by TCRdb to 2013 to 2016). Library construction relied on 5' RACE. Sequencing instrument: Illumina HiSeq 2500. A second 7 to 11 cycle PCR used a sample-barcoded 5' primer and a J-beta primer mix. TCRdb reprocessed the public reads (quality trimming at Q25 with fastp, clone calling with MiXCR) and kept in-frame beta chains. Rows matching on CDR3 protein sequence are summarized as one entry with the most common DNA and genes. This sample has more than 600,000 distinct CDR3 sequences in its table, and around 25% of those were observed once. Together, the top ten hold more than 8.5% of the sample. A further study also used this sample, focusing on T cells of mothers and their children.

Material: blood. The receptor set was obtained from a boy under 18 in good health.

On this clonotype: The germline gene is not matched at one end of the junction; a read error may be the cause. The chain is built from TRBV6-5 and TRBJ1-5; D is unclear. Per the germline V gene, CDR1 is MNHEY and CDR2 is SVGAGI. The CDR3 length is 19 residues. The CDR3 loop reads CASSYTNPSWRLMNQPQHF. For the CDR3, the DNA is TGTGCCAGCAGTTACACCAACCCCTCCTGGCGGTTGATGAATCAGCCCCAGCACTTT.

V is TRBV6-4 and J is TRBJ2-7; TRBD1 matches at 8 bases. Losses at the gene ends were 0 bases for V and 5 bases for J; bases not matched to a gene: 6. From germline, CDR1 is MRHNA and CDR2 SNTAGT. There are 15 residues in the CDR3. The CDR3 coding sequence is TGTGCCAGCAGTGACTCGAGGACAGGGCGCAACGAGCAGTACTTC. Protein product: CASSDSRTGRNEQYF.

This clonotype was seen more than once but under ten times. The chain is built from TRBV27 and TRBJ2-1; D tentatively fits TRBD1 or TRBD2 (5 bases each). The CDR3 has 12 residues. Germline V gene data show CDR1 as MNHEY and CDR2 as SMNVEV (reference sequence). The ends were cut back, 7 bases at V and 15 bases at J, with 19 bases in the middle. The CDR3 reads CASTTPGTPPFF. DNA for the CDR3: TGTGCCAGCACCACCCCCGGGACCCCCCCGTTCTTC.

The V call is TRBV12-3 or TRBV12-4, the J call TRBJ2-7, with D unresolved. The CDR3 spans 13 residues. Deletions cut 2 bases from V and 3 bases from J, with 8 bases between. The CDR3 region is CASSLRSVYEQYF. For the CDR3, the DNA is TGTGCCAGCAGTTTAAGGTCAGTCTACGAGCAGTACTTC.

This clonotype was seen a few times. One end of the junction fails to match germline, which may point to a read error. The chain has TRBV11-2 and TRBJ2-1; maybe TRBD2 (6 bases). This CDR3 is 12 amino acids long. The germline gives CDR1 SGHAT, CDR2 FQNNGV. The CDR3 spells CANSSTSFEQFF. CDR3 bases: TGTGCCAACAGCTCAACTAGCTTTGAGCAGTTCTTC.

The rearrangement uses TRBV28 and TRBJ2-7; 10 bases fit TRBD2. Germline V gives CDR1 MDHEN, CDR2 SYDVKM. The trim removed 6 bases at V and 5 bases at J, leaving 10 bases unmatched. The CDR3 is 15 residues long. DNA of the CDR3: TGTGCCAGCAGCCAAACTAGCGGGATAACCCACGAGCAGTACTTC. Encoded protein: CASSQTSGITHEQYF.

The chain has TRBV7-9 and TRBJ1-4; D may be TRBD1 (5 bases). Per the germline V gene, CDR1 is SEHNR and CDR2 is FQNEAQ (reference sequence). This CDR3 comprises 16 residues. V was shortened by 1 base and J by 7 bases, with 16 bases between the two germline ends. CDR3 sequence reads: CASSLDPRDGIEKLFF. As DNA, the CDR3 is TGTGCCAGCAGCTTAGATCCCCGGGACGGCATTGAAAAACTGTTTTTT.

This clonotype was counted a few times. The chain has TRBV7-9 and TRBJ2-5, with 7 bases fitting TRBD2. The CDR3 is made up of 14 amino acids. The V and J ends lost 8 bases and 5 bases, in that order; junction bases with no gene match: 11. Germline V gives CDR1 SEHNR, CDR2 FQNEAQ (reference sequence). Here the CDR3 reads CASGGGWQVETQYF. The CDR3 DNA reads as TGTGCCAGCGGCGGGGGTTGGCAGGTGGAGACCCAGTACTTC. The full variable domain, rest sourced from reference TRBV7-9 and TRBJ2-5, is DTGVSQNPRHKITKRGQNVTFRCDPISEHNRLYWYRQTLGQGPEFLTYFQNEAQLEKSRLLSDRFSAERPKGSFSTLEIQRTEQGDSAMYLCASGGGWQVETQYFGPGTRLLVL.

This clonotype has a handful of counts. The chain has TRBV20-1 and TRBJ2-5, with TRBD2 identical over 12 bases. V was pared by 2 bases and J by 5 bases, with 15 bases of the junction left unmatched. Germline CDR1 DFQATT, CDR2 SNEGSKA (reference sequence). This CDR3 has 18 amino acids. CDR3 sequence reads: CSARSPGLAGGQRETQYF. The CDR3 coding sequence is TGCAGTGCTAGATCCCCTGGCCTAGCGGGGGGGCAACGGGAGACCCAGTACTTC.

This sequence joins TRBV7-2 and TRBJ2-5; tentative D call: TRBD2 (6 bases). Germline assignment: CDR1 SGHTA and CDR2 FQGNSA. Trimming took 2 bases from V and 7 from J, leaving 14 bases between them. The CDR3 totals 14 residues. CDR3 residues: CASSLLGGPGTQYF. In DNA, the CDR3 is TGTGCCAGCAGCTTATTGGGGGGTCCCGGGACCCAGTACTTC.